Presented here are 30 T cell receptor beta chains from one specimen sequenced in a study of blood T cell repertoires in COVID-19. Profiling relied on immunoSEQ multiplex PCR, and the TCRdb table lists in-frame clones only, not all of them. Seen here are a few hundred thousand clones, approximately 83% observed once, and the top ten hold approximately 11%. Sequencing used peripheral blood. These receptors were taken from a woman in her 70s with acute or convalescent COVID-19.

The sample holds one count of this clone. The chain employs TRBV20-1 and TRBJ1-2, with TRBD1 as a possible D gene (5 bases). This CDR3 is built from 14 residues. Trimming removed 3 bases from V and 2 bases from J, with 13 bases in between. The V gene's germline CDR1 is DFQATT and CDR2 SNEGSKA (reference sequence). CDR3 region: CSASRTGENYGYTF. In DNA form, the CDR3 reads TGCAGTGCTAGTCGCACGGGGGAAAACTATGGCTACACCTTC.

The J gene is TRBJ1-5, the V gene TRBV4-1; tentative D call: TRBD1 (5 bases). CDR1 is MGHRA and CDR2 is YSYEKL in the germline V gene. V was pared by 1 base and J by 9 bases, with 13 bases between. The CDR3 is made up of 14 amino acids. As DNA, the CDR3 is TGCGCCAGCAGCCAAGTAGCAGGGTATGGGCCCCAGCATTTT. It codes for CASSQVAGYGPQHF.

This clone was detected once. This chain connects TRBV19 to TRBJ2-1; no firm D call. CDR3 length equals 16 residues. In germline, CDR1 is LNHDA, CDR2 SQIVND (reference sequence). V was pared by 5 bases and J by 0 bases, with 14 bases between. The CDR3 loop reads CASSRRRLSSYNEQFF. CDR3 coding DNA: TGTGCCAGTAGTCGGAGACGCCTGAGCTCCTACAATGAGCAGTTCTTC.

The V gene is TRBV6-5, the J gene TRBJ1-2; 7 bases align to TRBD1. The V gene's germline CDR1 is MNHEY and CDR2 SVGAGI. The CDR3 runs to 13 residues. The J segment lost 4 bases and the V segment lost 6 bases, leaving 5 bases of the junction unmatched. The CDR3 coding sequence is TGTGCCAGCAGATCCGGGACAGCCTATGGCTACACCTTC. It codes for CASRSGTAYGYTF.

The rearrangement joins TRBV11-2 to TRBJ2-1; 12 positions agree with TRBD2. CDR3 size: 15 residues. Germline V gene lookup returns CDR1 SGHAT and CDR2 FQNNGV. Unmatched junction bases numbered 0, after V lost 1 base and J lost 5 bases. The CDR3 loop reads CASSLGTSGNNEQFF. The DNA for the CDR3 is TGTGCCAGCAGCTTAGGGACTAGCGGGAACAATGAGCAGTTCTTC.

This chain joins TRBV5-4 and TRBJ2-3, with 13 bases lining up with TRBD2. Germline V gives CDR1 SGHNT, CDR2 YYREEE (reference sequence). After removal of 4 bases from V and 3 bases from J, the junction contained 17 bases not matched to a gene. The CDR3 is made up of 20 amino acids. The CDR3 nucleotides are TGTGCCAGCAGCCGCGCCGGGACTAGCGGGGTTGAGAAGATAACAGATACGCAGTATTTT. Translating gives CASSRAGTSGVEKITDTQYF.

This chain joins TRBV15 and TRBJ1-1, with D unclear. CDR1 is LNHNV, CDR2 YYDKDF, per germline (reference sequence). Trimming pared 1 base from V and 1 base from J, leaving 4 bases between. The CDR3 has 13 amino acids. Written as DNA, the CDR3 is TGTGCCACCAGCAGAGCCAGGAACACTGAAGCTTTCTTT. Protein sequence: CATSRARNTEAFF.

The J gene is TRBJ1-2, the V gene TRBV29-1; D is unclear. The germline V and J ends were trimmed by 6 bases and 10 bases, with 12 bases remaining between them. Germline V CDR1 and CDR2: SQVTM, ANQGSEA. This CDR3 comprises 10 residues. CDR3 nucleotides: TGCAGCGTGACAAACGGTGCCTACACCTTC. This translates into CSVTNGAYTF. Supplemented by reference TRBV29-1 and TRBJ1-2, the full variable domain reads SAVISQKPSRDICQRGTSLTIQCQVDSQVTMMFWYRQQPGQSLTLIATANQGSEATYESGFVIDKFPISRPNLTFSTLTVSNMSPEDSSIYLCSVTNGAYTFGSGTRLTVV.

CDR3 in DNA: TGTGCCAGCAGCTTGGTGAGCGGGGAGACCCAGTACTTC. This translates into CASSLVSGETQYF. The chain joins TRBV5-6 to TRBJ2-5, with D maybe TRBD2 (6 bases). This CDR3 comprises 13 residues. The germline CDR1 and CDR2 sequences are SGHDT and YYEEEE. Trimming took off 0 bases at V and 5 bases at J, with 8 bases between the two ends. Together with reference TRBV5-6 and TRBJ2-5, the CDR3 gives the full variable domain: DAGVTQSPTHLIKTRGQQVTLRCSPKSGHDTVSWYQQALGQGPQFIFQYYEEEERQRGNFPDRFSGHQFPNYSSELNVNALLLGDSALYLCASSLVSGETQYFGPGTRLLVL.

The chain recombines TRBV5-4 with TRBJ2-3; TRBD1 is a possible D gene (5 bases). Germline loops: CDR1 SGHNT, CDR2 YYREEE (reference sequence). The germline V and J ends were trimmed by 3 bases and 3 bases, with 11 bases remaining between them. The CDR3 length is 14 residues. In DNA form, the CDR3 reads TGTGCCAGCAGCTCTTCCAGGGTTACAGATACGCAGTATTTT. Its protein product is CASSSSRVTDTQYF.

This sequence joins TRBV7-9 and TRBJ1-1; a possible D gene is TRBD1 (5 bases). In germline, CDR1 is SEHNR, CDR2 FQNEAQ (reference sequence). CDR3 length: 14 residues. V lost 3 bases and J 3 bases, leaving 11 bases between the germline ends. The CDR3 here is CASSFDRPYTEAFF. The CDR3 DNA is TGTGCCAGCAGCTTCGACAGACCTTACACTGAAGCTTTCTTT. Supplemented by reference TRBV7-9 and TRBJ1-1, the full variable domain reads DTGVSQNPRHKITKRGQNVTFRCDPISEHNRLYWYRQTLGQGPEFLTYFQNEAQLEKSRLLSDRFSAERPKGSFSTLEIQRTEQGDSAMYLCASSFDRPYTEAFFGQGTRLTVV.

The chain uses TRBV12-5 and TRBJ1-3; 7 nucleotides match TRBD1. V lost 6 bases and J lost 6; bases outside the gene matches: 11. This CDR3 is 15 amino acids long. Germline CDR1 reads LGHNT; CDR2 reads FRNRAP. CDR3 nucleotides: TGTGCTAGTGGACAAACAGGGGCCGGCGAAAACACCATATATTTT. Protein product: CASGQTGAGENTIYF.

This rearrangement joins TRBV29-1 to TRBJ2-1, with 8 nucleotides matching TRBD2. The trim removed 7 bases at V and 4 bases at J, leaving 9 bases unmatched. CDR3 length: 14 amino acids. Germline lookup yields CDR1 SQVTM and CDR2 ANQGSEA. The CDR3 loop reads CSGGRRGAYNEQFF. DNA for the CDR3: TGCAGCGGTGGGAGGCGGGGGGCGTACAATGAGCAGTTCTTC.

The chain uses TRBV2 and TRBJ1-2; tentative D call: TRBD1 (6 bases). V dropped 9 bases and J dropped 7 bases, with 18 bases sitting between them. Germline V lookup: CDR1 SNHLY, CDR2 FYNNEI. The CDR3 is made up of 13 amino acids. CDR3: CASTRDKRGGYTF. The CDR3 DNA follows: TGTGCCAGTACTCGGGACAAAAGGGGTGGCTACACCTTC.

V and J are TRBV6-5 and TRBJ2-7; 7 nucleotides match TRBD1. Germline V gene sequence: CDR1 MNHEY, CDR2 SVGAGI. CDR3 length: 14 amino acids. V trimming: 2 bases; J trimming: 0 bases; junction bases outside the gene matches: 1. CDR3 residues: CASSYGTASYEQYF. The DNA of the CDR3 is TGTGCCAGCAGTTACGGGACAGCCTCCTACGAGCAGTACTTC.

V gene TRBV19 combines with J gene TRBJ1-2; TRBD1 matches 7 bases. Germline V gene lookup returns CDR1 LNHDA and CDR2 SQIVND (reference sequence). The CDR3 sequence is 13 residues long. The junction had 6 bases not matched to a gene; V was cut back by 9 bases and J by 2 bases. Here the CDR3 DNA reads TGTGCCAGCGCCCCGACAGGGAACTATGGCTACACCTTC. Translation: CASAPTGNYGYTF.

V is TRBV5-1 and J is TRBJ2-1; D remains ambiguous. There are 12 residues in the CDR3. V was pared by 0 bases and J by 7 bases, with 5 bases between. Per germline, CDR1 SGHRS and CDR2 YFSETQ. CDR3 amino acids: CASSLVRNEQFF. CDR3 nucleotides: TGCGCCAGCAGCTTGGTTCGGAATGAGCAGTTCTTC.

V usage is TRBV19 and J usage is TRBJ2-7, with TRBD1 as a possible D gene (6 bases). CDR1 is LNHDA, CDR2 SQIVND, per germline (reference sequence). The CDR3 runs 15 residues. V was trimmed by 6 bases and J by 1 base, leaving 16 bases between them. CDR3 sequence reads: CASSKGTTISYEQYF. The CDR3 bases are TGTGCCAGTAGCAAGGGGACAACTATTTCCTACGAGCAGTACTTC.

The V call is TRBV19, the J call TRBJ2-2; no clear D gene. The V gene lost 7 bases and the J gene lost 3 bases, with 9 bases spanning the gap. In germline, CDR1 is LNHDA, CDR2 SQIVND (reference sequence). The CDR3 consists of 13 residues. CDR3 bases: TGTGCCAGTACTTTCACTTACACCGGGGAGCTGTTTTTT. Its translation: CASTFTYTGELFF.

V is TRBV19 and J is TRBJ2-1; 9 nucleotides match TRBD2. The J segment lost 8 bases and the V segment lost 3 bases, leaving 8 bases of the junction unmatched. This CDR3 has 15 amino acids. Germline loops: CDR1 LNHDA, CDR2 SQIVND (reference sequence). CDR3 protein: CASSMLAGGLHEQFF. The CDR3 DNA reads TGTGCCAGTAGTATGTTGGCGGGGGGGCTACATGAGCAGTTCTTC.

The chain carries TRBV9 and TRBJ2-2; TRBD1 aligns across 7 bases. CDR3 length: 15 residues. Germline lookup yields CDR1 SGDLS and CDR2 YYNGEE. Losses at the gene ends were 4 bases for V and 0 bases for J; bases not matched to a gene: 3. This chain's CDR3 is CASSIGGANTGELFF. CDR3 nucleotide sequence: TGTGCCAGCAGCATAGGGGGCGCGAACACCGGGGAGCTGTTTTTT.

The rearrangement uses TRBV2 and TRBJ1-1, with TRBD1 matching over 9 bases. The ends lost 6 bases at V and 6 bases at J; junction bases unmatched: 5. The CDR3 has 13 amino acids. Germline V lookup: CDR1 SNHLY, CDR2 FYNNEI. CDR3 coding DNA: TGTGCCAGCAGGGGACAGGGATTCGCTGAAGCTTTCTTT. Translation gives CASRGQGFAEAFF.

V usage is TRBV4-1 and J usage is TRBJ1-1; 7 positions match TRBD1. The V gene end was trimmed by 1 base and the J gene end by 10 bases; junction bases not matched to a gene: 18. From germline, CDR1 is MGHRA and CDR2 YSYEKL. The CDR3 is 17 residues long. The CDR3 DNA sequence: TGCGCCAGCAGCCAAGCTCGCCAGCGCGACAGGGCTCGGGGAGCTTTCTTT. Protein: CASSQARQRDRARGAFF.

This clone was seen just once. The chain combines TRBV3-1 (or the pseudogene TRBV3-2) with TRBJ2-5; 8 nucleotides line up with TRBD2. The germline gives CDR1 LGHDT, CDR2 YNNKEL (reference sequence). The CDR3 length is 14 residues. V lost 3 bases and J lost 1; bases outside the gene matches: 1. CDR3 sequence (DNA): TGTGCCAGCAGCCATCTAGCGGGCCAAGAGACCCAGTACTTC. The encoded protein is CASSHLAGQETQYF.

The V call is TRBV9, the J call TRBJ2-3; D is uncertain. The germline gives CDR1 SGDLS, CDR2 YYNGEE. There are 13 residues in the CDR3. The germline V and J ends were trimmed by 3 bases and 1 base, with 6 bases remaining between them. The CDR3 DNA reads as TGTGCCAGCAGCGCCGTCCGCACAGATACGCAGTATTTT. Protein product: CASSAVRTDTQYF.

The chain combines TRBV5-1 with TRBJ1-1; TRBD1 aligns across 11 bases. Trimming cost V 2 bases and J 5 bases; bases outside gene matches: 11. Germline values: CDR1 SGHRS, CDR2 YFSETQ. CDR3 size: 17 residues. CDR3 residues: CASSFISGTGGSTEAFF. The CDR3 region has the DNA TGCGCCAGCAGCTTTATCTCCGGGACAGGGGGGAGTACTGAAGCTTTCTTT.

V is TRBV5-6 and J is TRBJ2-5; TRBD2 matches 7 bases. The trim removed 3 bases at V and 5 bases at J, leaving 7 bases unmatched. Germline values: CDR1 SGHDT, CDR2 YYEEEE. The CDR3 has 14 residues. The CDR3 coding sequence is TGTGCCAGCAGCTCTACCGCGGGGGTCGAGACCCAGTACTTC. This encodes CASSSTAGVETQYF.

This clone came up a few times. The chain recombines TRBV3-1 (or the pseudogene TRBV3-2) with TRBJ2-5, with 7 bases aligning to TRBD1. Unmatched junction bases numbered 5, after V lost 6 bases and J lost 1 base. Looked up from germline, CDR1 is LGHDT and CDR2 is YNNKEL (reference sequence). The CDR3 consists of 14 residues. The CDR3 is CASSYRQGQETQYF. The CDR3 nucleotides are TGTGCCAGCAGTTACAGACAGGGCCAAGAGACCCAGTACTTC.

The V and J genes are TRBV29-1 and TRBJ2-7, with D hard to call. The CDR3 spans 9 residues. CDR1 is SQVTM and CDR2 is ANQGSEA in the germline V gene. Trimming removed 7 bases at V and 9 bases at J, with 10 bases between. Written as DNA, the CDR3 is TGCAGCGCCGGAGAACCGCAGTACTTC. Amino acid sequence: CSAGEPQYF.

This chain connects TRBV15 to TRBJ2-1; tentatively, D is TRBD2 (5 bases). The germline V and J ends were trimmed by 1 base and 1 base, with 14 bases remaining between them. The CDR3 spans 17 residues. Germline assignment: CDR1 LNHNV and CDR2 YYDKDF (reference sequence). The CDR3 nucleotides are TGTGCCACCAGCAGAGGAGGGATGGTCAGGTCCTACAATGAGCAGTTCTTC. The encoded protein is CATSRGGMVRSYNEQFF.